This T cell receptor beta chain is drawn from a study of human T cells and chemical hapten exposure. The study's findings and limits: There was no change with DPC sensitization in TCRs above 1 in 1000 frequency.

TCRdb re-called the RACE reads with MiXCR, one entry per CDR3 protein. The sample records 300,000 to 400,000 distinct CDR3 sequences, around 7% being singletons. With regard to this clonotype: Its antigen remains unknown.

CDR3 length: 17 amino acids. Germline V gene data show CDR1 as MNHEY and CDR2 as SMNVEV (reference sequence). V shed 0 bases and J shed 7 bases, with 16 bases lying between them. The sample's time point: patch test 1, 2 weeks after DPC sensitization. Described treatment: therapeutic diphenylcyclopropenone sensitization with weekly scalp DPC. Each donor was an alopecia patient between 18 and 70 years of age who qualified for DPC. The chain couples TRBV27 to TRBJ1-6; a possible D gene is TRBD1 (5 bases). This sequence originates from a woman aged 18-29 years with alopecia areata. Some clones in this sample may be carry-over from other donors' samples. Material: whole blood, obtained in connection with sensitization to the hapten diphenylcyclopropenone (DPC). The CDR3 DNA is TGTGCCAGCAGTTTATCGGGGGAGAAGGTTGGGAATTCACCCCTCCACTTT. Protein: CASSLSGEKVGNSPLHF.